These 17 T cell receptor beta chains were sequenced from one sample in a study of T cell changes during pregnancy in multiple sclerosis. The assay was immunoSEQ multiplex PCR, and TCRdb's table has in-frame clones only and misses some. The sample has about 46,000 clones; approximately 90% are singletons. The sample consisted of CD8+ T cells from peripheral blood mononuclear cells, taken in the second trimester of pregnancy. Receptors were obtained from a female donor with multiple sclerosis, enrolled in a pregnancy study.

This chain joins TRBV4-3 and TRBJ1-1; 8 nucleotides align to TRBD1. Trimming removed 3 bases from V and 0 bases from J; junction bases left unmatched: 9. Germline V gene sequence: CDR1 LGHNA, CDR2 YSLEER. There are 17 residues in the CDR3. CDR3 sequence: CASSQVTGGGMNTEAFF. CDR3 coding DNA: TGCGCCAGCAGCCAGGTTACAGGGGGGGGGATGAACACTGAAGCTTTCTTT.

V and J are TRBV4-3 and TRBJ1-1; TRBD1 agrees at 7 bases. The V and J ends lost 3 bases and 6 bases, in that order; junction bases with no gene match: 10. This CDR3 comprises 15 residues. Germline V gene lookup returns CDR1 LGHNA and CDR2 YSLEER. The CDR3 loop is CASSHSQGSGSEAFF. The CDR3 DNA reads TGCGCCAGCAGCCATTCACAGGGGAGCGGCTCTGAAGCTTTCTTT.

The CDR3 region is CASSLPLYTGELFF. As DNA, the CDR3 is TGTGCCAGCAGCTTACCTCTATACACCGGGGAGCTGTTTTTT. The chain recombines TRBV7-9 with TRBJ2-2; no firm D call. V was shortened by 2 bases and J by 3 bases, with 7 bases between the two germline ends. The CDR3 spans 14 residues. Looked up from germline, CDR1 is SEHNR and CDR2 is FQNEAQ (reference sequence).

The chain joins TRBV19 to TRBJ2-7; D ambiguous. V gave up 1 base and J gave up 3 bases, with 25 bases separating them. Germline V CDR1 and CDR2: LNHDA, SQIVND (reference sequence). This CDR3 contains 19 residues. The CDR3: CASSIVGPTASPGNYEQYF. The CDR3 DNA reads as TGTGCCAGTAGTATAGTAGGTCCAACGGCCTCGCCGGGTAACTACGAGCAGTACTTC.

The chain carries TRBV7-9 and TRBJ2-7; D remains unclear. The CDR3 spans 13 residues. The germline V and J ends were trimmed by 5 bases and 2 bases, with 10 bases remaining between them. Germline assignment: CDR1 SEHNR and CDR2 FQNEAQ (reference sequence). In DNA form, the CDR3 reads TGTGCCAGCAGCCCTAAAGTGGCCTACGAGCAGTACTTC. Amino acids: CASSPKVAYEQYF.

The sample holds one count of this clone. The chain employs TRBV10-3 and TRBJ1-2; D remains unclear. Germline assignment: CDR1 ENHRY and CDR2 SYGVKD. Trimming cost V 1 base and J 5 bases, with 17 bases left between them. This CDR3 is 16 amino acids long. The CDR3 here is CAISEWIGDGDYGYTF. The CDR3 nucleotides are TGTGCCATCAGTGAGTGGATAGGAGACGGAGATTATGGCTACACCTTC.

The sample holds one count of this clone. This rearrangement joins TRBV5-4 to TRBJ2-3; TRBD1 agrees at 8 bases. Germline-derived CDR1 and CDR2 are SGHNT and YYREEE (reference sequence). Losses at the gene ends were 0 bases for V and 2 bases for J; bases not matched to a gene: 8. This CDR3 is built from 17 residues. CDR3 coding DNA: TGTGCCAGCAGCTTGGGCCGGACAGGGTTTATCACAGATACGCAGTATTTT. This sequence encodes CASSLGRTGFITDTQYF.

The chain employs TRBV6-5 and TRBJ1-2, with TRBD1 identical over 7 bases. Unmatched junction bases numbered 4, after V lost 2 bases and J lost 10 bases. In germline, CDR1 is MNHEY, CDR2 SVGAGI. The CDR3 spans 12 residues. The CDR3 sequence is CASSYGTEVYTF. In DNA form, the CDR3 reads TGTGCCAGCAGTTACGGGACAGAAGTCTACACCTTC.

The rearrangement joins TRBV19 to TRBJ1-4; tentative D call: TRBD1 (5 bases). Germline V gene sequence: CDR1 LNHDA, CDR2 SQIVND (reference sequence). V lost 1 base and J 0 bases, leaving 6 bases between the germline ends. CDR3 size: 15 residues. CDR3 region: CASSIGTPTNEKLFF. For the CDR3, the DNA is TGTGCCAGTAGTATAGGGACACCAACTAATGAAAAACTGTTTTTT.

This clone was counted a single time. The rearrangement uses TRBV10-3 and TRBJ2-1; 9 bases align to TRBD1. V gave up 5 bases and J gave up 4 bases; unmatched junction bases: 6. CDR1 is ENHRY, CDR2 SYGVKD, per germline. There are 15 residues in the CDR3. Here the CDR3 DNA reads TGTGCCATCAGTACCCCGACAGGGGGGTACAATGAGCAGTTCTTC. Protein product: CAISTPTGGYNEQFF.

The rearrangement uses TRBV4-3 and TRBJ2-7; 8 positions agree with TRBD1. With V trimmed by 0 bases and J by 4 bases, 8 bases remained unmatched. From germline, CDR1 is LGHNA and CDR2 YSLEER. CDR3 size: 16 residues. The CDR3 DNA reads as TGCGCCAGCAGCCAAGATGGACAGGGTAGGAGGTACGAGCAGTACTTC. It yields the protein CASSQDGQGRRYEQYF.

The J gene is TRBJ1-6, the V gene TRBV27; weak D call: TRBD1 (6 bases). The CDR3 covers 13 residues. The germline V gene encodes CDR1 MNHEY and CDR2 SMNVEV (reference sequence). V was shortened by 6 bases and J by 4 bases, with 7 bases between the two germline ends. Here the CDR3 DNA reads TGTGCCAGCAGCGGACAGTATAATTCACCCCTCCACTTT. It specifies CASSGQYNSPLHF.

V usage is TRBV9 and J usage is TRBJ1-2, with D hard to call. The CDR3 consists of 14 residues. Trimming removed 3 bases at V and 6 bases at J, with 15 bases between. Germline V gene data show CDR1 as SGDLS and CDR2 as YYNGEE. Here the CDR3 DNA reads TGTGCCAGCAGCGCCCACAGCGGGCGCGATGGCTACACCTTC. Protein product: CASSAHSGRDGYTF. Drawing the rest from reference TRBV9 and TRBJ1-2, the complete variable domain is DSGVTQTPKHLITATGQRVTLRCSPRSGDLSVYWYQQSLDQGLQFLIQYYNGEERAKGNILERFSAQQFPDLHSELNLSSLELGDSALYFCASSAHSGRDGYTFGSGTRLTVV.

This clone is medium-sized (0.01 to 0.1%) within its sample. This chain connects TRBV4-2 to TRBJ1-5; TRBD1 agrees at 7 bases. Trimming cost V 0 bases and J 7 bases; bases outside gene matches: 9. Germline V lookup: CDR1 LGHNA, CDR2 YNFKEQ. The CDR3 totals 16 residues. The CDR3 reads CASSQDGAGQPQPQHF. The CDR3 DNA follows: TGTGCCAGCAGCCAAGATGGGGCGGGACAGCCCCAGCCCCAGCATTTT.

This chain joins TRBV14 and TRBJ1-1; no reliable D call. The CDR3 consists of 12 residues. The ends were cut back, 4 bases at V and 5 bases at J, with 8 bases in the middle. Germline loops: CDR1 SGHDN, CDR2 FVKESK. The CDR3 sequence: CASSPTVTEAFF. The CDR3 DNA reads as TGTGCCAGCAGCCCAACGGTAACTGAAGCTTTCTTT.

The chain recombines TRBV5-4 with TRBJ2-7; perhaps TRBD1 as D (6 bases). The V gene's germline CDR1 is SGHNT and CDR2 YYREEE (reference sequence). The germline V and J ends were trimmed by 2 bases and 5 bases, with 11 bases remaining between them. This CDR3 has 13 residues. CDR3: CASSFEGDDEQYF. In nucleotides, the CDR3 is TGTGCCAGCAGCTTTGAGGGGGACGACGAGCAGTACTTC.

Written as DNA, the CDR3 is TGTGCCAGTAGTCTTCGCGCCTCCGTACTGGATACGCAGTATTTT. Protein product: CASSLRASVLDTQYF. The genes are TRBV19 and TRBJ2-3; D uncertain. Trimming pared 5 bases from V and 6 bases from J, leaving 18 bases between. Germline CDR1 LNHDA, CDR2 SQIVND (reference sequence). The CDR3 is 15 residues long.